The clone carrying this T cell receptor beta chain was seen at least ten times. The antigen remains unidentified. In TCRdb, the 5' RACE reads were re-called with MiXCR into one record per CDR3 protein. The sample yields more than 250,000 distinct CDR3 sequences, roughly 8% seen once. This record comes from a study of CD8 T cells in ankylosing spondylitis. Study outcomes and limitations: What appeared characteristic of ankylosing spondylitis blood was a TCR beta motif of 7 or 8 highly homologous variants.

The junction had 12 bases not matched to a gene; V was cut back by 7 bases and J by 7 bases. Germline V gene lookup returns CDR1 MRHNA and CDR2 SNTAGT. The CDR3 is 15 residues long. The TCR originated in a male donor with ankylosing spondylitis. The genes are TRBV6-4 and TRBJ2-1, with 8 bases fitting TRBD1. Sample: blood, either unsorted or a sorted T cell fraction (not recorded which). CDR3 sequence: CASKLDRGNGNEQFF. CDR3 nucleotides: TGTGCCAGCAAACTCGACAGGGGTAATGGTAATGAGCAGTTCTTC.